This note documents a single TCR beta chain sequence. Clones were sequenced by immunoSEQ multiplex PCR, and TCRdb holds only the in-frame ones, with some missing. Among some 190,000 clones listed, approximately 81% were seen once. This record belongs to a study of blood T cell repertoires in COVID-19. Study background: Sources were T cells, B-cell-depleted T cells, or PBMCs; the material itself was cDNA or gDNA.

Germline lookup yields CDR1 LNHDA and CDR2 SQIVND (reference sequence). The V and J ends lost 0 bases and 11 bases respectively, with 8 bases between them. The CDR3 extends over 13 amino acids. The sequence was obtained from a woman older than 75 with active or convalescent COVID-19. The sample was peripheral blood. V and J are TRBV19 and TRBJ1-6; no reliable D call. As DNA, the CDR3 is TGTGCCAGTAGTATAGAGGAGGATACACCCCTCCACTTT. It specifies CASSIEEDTPLHF.